Below, one T cell receptor beta chain is given with its context. CDR1 is MGHRA, CDR2 YSYEKL, per germline. This CDR3 spans 15 amino acids. V lost 0 bases to trimming and J lost 8 bases; unmatched junction nucleotides: 5. The data were obtained in a study of blood T cell repertoires in COVID-19. Libraries were prepared by immunoSEQ multiplex PCR; TCRdb keeps only in-frame clonotypes and omits some of them. Counted here are some 400,000 clones, 90% occurring once; the ten biggest clones make up 6.5%. Sequences were obtained from peripheral blood. The rearrangement links TRBV4-1 to TRBJ2-1, with TRBD2 matching over 9 bases. This receptor was obtained from a man aged 18 to 30 with active or convalescent COVID-19. CDR3 sequence (DNA): TGCGCCAGCAGCCAAGATCTAGCGGGGATTTATGAGCAGTTCTTC. Its protein is CASSQDLAGIYEQFF.